This record looks at one T cell receptor beta chain sequence and its context. Antigen specificity is unknown. These data are taken from a study of post-analysis software for immune sequencing data. General study points: TRBV5-6, TRBV5-1 and TRBV20-1 belonged to a set of about five TRBV segments that were more frequent in patients than controls.

Germline lookup yields CDR1 DFQATT and CDR2 SNEGSKA (reference sequence). Trimming pared 0 bases from V and 5 bases from J, leaving 8 bases between. The CDR3 length is 13 residues. TCR beta cDNA libraries included unique molecular identifiers. TCRdb re-called the PCR reads with MiXCR, one entry per CDR3 protein. Among over 700,000 distinct CDR3 sequences listed, 30% were seen once. The material sequenced was blood. The clonotype originates from a girl aged 5-17 years with multiple sclerosis. The chain joins TRBV20-1 to TRBJ2-1; no firm D call. The CDR3 DNA reads TGCAGTGCTAGAGATCAGTTGGACAATGAGCAGTTCTTC. Residues: CSARDQLDNEQFF.